The T cell receptor delta chain under discussion was sequenced for a study of Vδ1+ human thymocytes. Alphabeta T cells were depleted, then CD3+ Vdelta1+ Vdelta2- thymocytes were FACS-sorted. Vdelta1+ thymocyte sorts reached between about 98% and 99.6% purity. This clone was counted a few times. Its antigen is still unknown. Study-wide results and limits: Unlike peripheral blood Vdelta1+ controls, thymic delta-chain sequences included approximately 20% Vdelta2 and few Vdelta3. Thymic TRG and TRD repertoires appeared highly polyclonal, with Gaussian CDR3 length distributions. Donors shared many TRG clonotypes but few TRD clonotypes.

The template was reverse-transcribed extracted RNA. Multiplex PCR used pooled V-gene forward primers and a constant-region reverse primer to amplify CDR3s. TCRdb called clones from the multiplex PCR reads again using CATT. This sample has around 60,000 delta-chain clones, with about 16% found just once. The germline CDR1 and CDR2 sequences are TSWWSYY and QGS. The CDR3 spans 17 residues. The V end lost 1 base, the J end lost 0 bases, and 15 bases lay between the germline ends. The chain couples TRDV1 to TRDJ1; D unclear. This TCR was recovered from a girl under three years old who had congenital heart surgery. The sequencing sample was made of Vdelta1+ gamma-delta thymocytes from the thymus. Indicated subset: FACS-sorted CD3+ TCRalphabeta- TCRVdelta1+ TCRVdelta2- thymocytes. The CDR3 DNA reads as TGTGCTCTTGGGGAACCAGCGTTCCCCCTGTACACCGATAAACTCATCTTT. This codes for CALGEPAFPLYTDKLIF.